The clone carrying this T cell receptor beta chain has a handful of counts. Its specificity is unknown. This entry is derived from a study of cytomegalovirus exposure and HLA in healthy donors. Study-level findings and limits: TCR beta V segments were, for the most part, productive about 87% or about 30% of the time in an earlier analysis. Among the CMV-associated chains, three were confirmed in vitro as specific for CMV antigens. Sequencing depth across donors, presence/absence analyses assumed, was roughly uniform.

The PCR employed 60 Vbeta primers together with 13 Jbeta primers. Measured with immunoSEQ multiplex PCR; TCRdb has only the in-frame clones, and not every one. The sample shows about 100,000 clones, around 80% of them seen only once. CDR1 and CDR2 (germline): LGHNA, YNFKEQ. Between the trimmed V and J ends, which lost 2 bases and 6 bases, there was a span of 13 bases. The CDR3 consists of 14 residues. The rearrangement links TRBV4-2 to TRBJ1-2, with a tentative D call TRBD1 (5 bases). Sequencing used PBMCs. The sequence was collected from a woman younger than 35 in good health and CMV-seropositive. DNA for the CDR3: TGTGCCAGCAGCCAATATGACAGCATCGATGGCTACACCTTC. Amino acid sequence: CASSQYDSIDGYTF.